These T cell receptor beta chains were read from a single sample in a study of early T cells in non-severe SARS-CoV-2 infection. TCRdb reanalysed the 5' RACE reads using MiXCR and keeps one entry per CDR3 protein. The sample includes 45,000 or so distinct CDR3 sequences, around a quarter seen only once; the top ten take roughly 4.6%. Sequences were derived from whole blood, sampled at baseline. The receptors originated from an adult who was a healthcare worker with PCR-confirmed SARS-CoV-2 infection or an uninfected control (not recorded which). The CDR3 runs from the conserved cysteine through the conserved F or W. A D gene is named only where the DNA matches it firmly. Clone size, where shown, is once, few, many, or a class for clones that have expanded.

d_gene	j_gene	abundance	v_gene	CDR3aa	CDR3nt
TRBD2	TRBJ2-5	few	TRBV5-1	CASSAPAGIVETQYF	TGCGCCAGCAGCGCACCAGCGGGAATAGTGGAGACCCAGTACTTC
NA	TRBJ2-7	few	TRBV20-1	CSAVGRQTGQYF	TGCAGTGCCGTGGGACGCCAGACGGGGCAGTACTTC
NA	TRBJ2-4	NA	TRBV14	CASSQDPRAIQYF	TGTGCCAGCAGCCAAGACCCCAGGGCCATTCAGTACTTC
NA	TRBJ2-7	NA	TRBV10-2	CASSPRGDEQYF	TGCGCCAGCAGCCCCAGGGGCGACGAGCAGTACTTC
TRBD2	TRBJ2-1	few	TRBV11-2	CASSLGLAGYNEQFF	TGTGCCAGCAGCTTAGGCCTAGCGGGTTACAATGAGCAGTTCTTC
NA	TRBJ1-2	NA	TRBV29-1	CSVASRANYGYTF	TGCAGCGTTGCTTCCCGGGCCAACTATGGCTACACCTTC
NA	TRBJ2-2	few	TRBV7-9	CARDGVFGTGELFF	TGTGCCAGGGACGGAGTTTTTGGCACCGGGGAGCTGTTTTTT
NA	TRBJ2-2	few	TRBV10-3	CAISASDRNTGELFF	TGTGCCATCAGTGCCTCCGACAGGAACACCGGGGAGCTGTTTTTT
NA	TRBJ2-3	once	TRBV10-2	CASTLGGDTQYF	TGCGCCAGCACACTAGGGGGGGATACGCAGTATTTT
NA	TRBJ2-3	NA	TRBV2	CASGLGADMDTQYF	TGTGCCAGCGGCCTGGGGGCAGATATGGATACGCAGTATTTT
NA	TRBJ2-3	few	TRBV7-2	CASSLHLGYEGTDTQYF	TGTGCCAGCAGCTTACACCTCGGCTATGAGGGCACAGATACGCAGTATTTT
NA	TRBJ2-5	NA	TRBV29-1	CSVRTVLRGETQYF	TGCAGCGTGAGGACAGTCCTGAGGGGGGAGACCCAGTACTTC
NA	TRBJ2-1	few	TRBV5-8	CASSLGGRNEQFF	TGTGCCAGCAGCTTGGGAGGTAGAAATGAGCAGTTCTTC
TRBD1	TRBJ2-1	NA	TRBV4-1	CASSQVSQGNEQFF	TGCGCCAGCAGCCAAGTGTCACAGGGGAATGAGCAGTTCTTC
NA	TRBJ1-6	NA	TRBV7-6	CASSPTVDNSPLHF	TGTGCCAGCAGCCCGACAGTCGATAATTCACCCCTCCACTTT
TRBD2	TRBJ2-3	few	TRBV5-1	CASSLGAGSDTQYF	TGCGCCAGCAGCTTGGGAGCGGGGTCAGATACGCAGTATTTT
TRBD2	TRBJ2-3	few	TRBV5-4	CASSPARGGFSTDTQYF	TGTGCCAGCAGCCCGGCCCGGGGGGGCTTTAGCACAGATACGCAGTATTTT
NA	TRBJ2-3	NA	TRBV7-2	CASSLGDQLDTQYF	TGTGCCAGCAGCTTAGGGGATCAACTAGATACGCAGTATTTT
NA	TRBJ1-1	few	TRBV7-9	CASSLREEAFF	TGTGCCAGCAGCTTAAGGGAAGAAGCTTTCTTT
TRBD2	TRBJ2-3	NA	TRBV7-2	CASSLTSGATDTQYF	TGTGCCAGCAGCTTAACTAGCGGGGCAACAGATACGCAGTATTTT
TRBD1	TRBJ1-4	NA	TRBV13	CASSLRRGTGEKLFF	TGTGCCAGCAGCTTACGACGCGGGACAGGAGAAAAACTGTTTTTT
NA	TRBJ1-6	NA	TRBV3-1	CASSLGRSSYNSPLHF	TGTGCCAGCAGCCTTGGCAGAAGCTCCTATAATTCACCCCTCCACTTT
TRBD1	TRBJ2-7	NA	TRBV5-1	CASSLAETGGASREQYF	TGCGCCAGCAGCTTGGCCGAGACAGGGGGCGCCAGCCGCGAGCAGTACTTC
TRBD1	TRBJ1-2	many	TRBV25-1	CASTETGTGGVSGYTF	TGTGCCAGTACCGAGACCGGGACAGGGGGAGTATCTGGCTACACCTTC
NA	TRBJ1-1	NA	TRBV11-2	CASTQFRVDTEAFF	TGTGCCAGCACCCAGTTCCGGGTCGACACTGAAGCTTTCTTT
NA	TRBJ1-1	NA	TRBV20-1	CSAYYRVTEAFF	TGCAGTGCTTATTACAGGGTCACTGAAGCTTTCTTT
NA	TRBJ2-1	few	TRBV11-2	CASSPPPDYNEQFF	TGTGCCAGCAGCCCCCCCCCAGATTACAATGAGCAGTTCTTC
TRBD1	TRBJ1-5	NA	TRBV5-5	CASSNRQGNQGPQHF	TGTGCCAGCAGCAACCGACAGGGCAACCAAGGGCCCCAGCATTTT
TRBD1	TRBJ2-2	few	TRBV12-3/TRBV12-4	CASSALTGDTGELFF	TGTGCCAGCAGTGCCCTGACAGGGGACACCGGGGAGCTGTTTTTT
TRBD2	TRBJ2-7	few	TRBV2	CASSAGLAGQEQYF	TGTGCCAGCAGTGCAGGACTAGCGGGGCAGGAGCAGTACTTC
TRBD1	TRBJ2-7	few	TRBV5-1	CASSLPADTGTGNPSYEQYF	TGCGCCAGCAGCCTCCCGGCCGACACCGGGACAGGGAACCCCTCCTACGAGCAGTACTTC
NA	TRBJ1-2	few	TRBV4-2	CASSQEQVGYGYTF	TGTGCCAGCAGCCAAGAACAGGTTGGCTATGGCTACACCTTC
NA	TRBJ2-5	NA	TRBV7-2	CASSLAFSWGSLETQYF	TGTGCCAGCAGCTTAGCGTTCTCATGGGGTTCCCTAGAGACCCAGTACTTC
TRBD1	TRBJ1-2	NA	TRBV12-3/TRBV12-4	CASSLAGQGYGYTF	TGTGCCAGCAGTTTAGCAGGACAGGGGTATGGCTACACCTTC
TRBD1	TRBJ2-1	many	TRBV27	CASRFRTGTYNEQFF	TGCGCCAGCAGGTTCAGGACAGGTACCTACAATGAGCAGTTCTTC
NA	TRBJ2-7	NA	TRBV7-2	CASSFYSGTKYEQYF	TGTGCCAGCAGCTTCTATTCCGGGACAAAATACGAGCAGTACTTC
NA	TRBJ2-5	NA	TRBV12-5	CASGLGSGHQETQYF	TGTGCTAGTGGTTTGGGTTCCGGGCACCAAGAGACCCAGTACTTC
NA	TRBJ1-3	few	TRBV19	CASSMSHSGNTIYF	TGTGCCAGTAGTATGAGTCACTCTGGAAACACCATATATTTT
TRBD1	TRBJ1-2	few	TRBV18	CASSPSGQPNYGYTF	TGTGCCAGCTCACCATCGGGACAGCCAAACTATGGCTACACCTTC
TRBD1	TRBJ2-7	few	TRBV13	CASSSDREYSREQYF	TGTGCCAGCAGCTCGGACAGGGAATATTCCCGCGAGCAGTACTTC
NA	TRBJ2-5	few	TRBV19	CASSIGVYQETQYF	TGTGCCAGTAGTATAGGTGTTTACCAAGAGACCCAGTACTTC
TRBD2	TRBJ2-3	NA	TRBV20-1	CSASLAGTDTQYF	TGCAGTGCTAGTCTAGCGGGTACGGATACGCAGTATTTT
TRBD1	TRBJ1-2	NA	TRBV20-1	CSATGTGYGYTF	TGCAGTGCAACCGGGACAGGCTATGGCTACACCTTC
NA	TRBJ1-6	few	TRBV5-1	CASSLDLRDSPLHF	TGCGCCAGCAGCTTGGACCTTCGGGACTCACCCCTCCACTTT
NA	TRBJ1-6	many	TRBV20-1	CSAREILPDDNSPLHF	TGCAGTGCTAGAGAGATACTGCCAGACGATAATTCACCCCTCCACTTT
TRBD1	TRBJ2-7	few	TRBV3-1	CASSLRQGGEQYF	TGTGCCAGCAGCCTCCGACAGGGGGGCGAGCAGTACTTC
TRBD2	TRBJ2-3	NA	TRBV2	CASSRLAGGAGDTQYF	TGTGCCAGCAGTAGACTAGCGGGGGGTGCCGGGGATACGCAGTATTTT
TRBD1	TRBJ1-5	medium-sized	TRBV6-5	CASSLDRGGQPQHF	TGTGCCAGCAGCCTCGACAGGGGCGGGCAGCCCCAGCATTTT
NA	TRBJ2-7	once	TRBV6-2/TRBV6-3	CASSSLAYEQYF	TGTGCCAGCAGTTCCCTTGCCTACGAGCAGTACTTC
NA	TRBJ2-2	NA	TRBV9	CASSVSINTGELFF	TGTGCCAGCAGCGTGAGTATAAACACCGGGGAGCTGTTTTTT
NA	TRBJ2-2	few	TRBV7-9	CASRSGVAYTGELFF	TGTGCCAGCAGGTCCGGGGTAGCGTACACCGGGGAGCTGTTTTTT